This T cell receptor beta chain was obtained from a study of T-cell memory formation after mild COVID-19. Study results and limitations: Pre-infection memory carried some responding clones, suggesting that cross-reactive memory joined.

V shed 0 bases and J shed 8 bases, with 18 bases lying between them. The CDR3 runs to 16 residues. CDR1 and CDR2 from the germline V gene are SGDLS and YYNGEE. In regard to this clonotype: The antigen is undetermined.

MiXCR, applied by TCRdb to the 5' RACE reads, yields one record per CDR3 protein. The sample records just over 350,000 distinct CDR3 sequences, 14% being singletons. Sequenced material: PBMCs or a T cell subset sorted from them (not recorded which). The sequence was collected from a man aged 18 to 35 who had mild COVID-19 (a few samples of this study predate the infection). Cell type and time point are not known. This sequence joins TRBV9 and TRBJ2-1, with D tentatively TRBD1 or TRBD2 (5 bases each). The CDR3 sequence: CASSVGGARQGDEQFF. The DNA of the CDR3 is TGTGCCAGCAGCGTAGGGGGAGCCCGACAAGGGGATGAGCAGTTCTTC.